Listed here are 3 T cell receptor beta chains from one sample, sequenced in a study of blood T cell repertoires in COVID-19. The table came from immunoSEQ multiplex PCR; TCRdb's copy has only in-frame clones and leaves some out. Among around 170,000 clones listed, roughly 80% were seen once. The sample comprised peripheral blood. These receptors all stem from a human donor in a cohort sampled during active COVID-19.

The CDR3 spells CASSIAGTGNEKLFF. DNA for the CDR3: TGTGCCAGCAGTATAGCCGGGACAGGGAACGAAAAACTGTTTTTT. V usage is TRBV5-4 and J usage is TRBJ1-4; 9 positions match TRBD1. Unmatched junction bases numbered 10, after V lost 5 bases and J lost 8 bases. The CDR3 covers 15 residues. Germline loops: CDR1 SGHNT, CDR2 YYREEE (reference sequence).

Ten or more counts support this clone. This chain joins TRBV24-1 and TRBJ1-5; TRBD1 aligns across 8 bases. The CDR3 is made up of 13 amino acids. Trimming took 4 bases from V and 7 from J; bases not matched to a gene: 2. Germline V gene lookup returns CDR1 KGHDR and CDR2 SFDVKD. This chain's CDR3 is CATSDGTGQPQHF. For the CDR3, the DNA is TGTGCCACCAGTGACGGGACAGGACAGCCCCAGCATTTT.

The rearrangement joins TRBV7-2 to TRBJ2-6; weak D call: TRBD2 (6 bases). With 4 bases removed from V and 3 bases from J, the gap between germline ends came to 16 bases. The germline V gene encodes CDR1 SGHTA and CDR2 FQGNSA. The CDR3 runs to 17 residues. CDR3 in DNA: TGTGCCAGCAGCTCCGTGGGACGGGGGTATGGGGCCAACGTCCTGACTTTC. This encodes CASSSVGRGYGANVLTF.